This TCR beta chain came from a study of shared clonotypes between healthy human individuals. Overall study context: CD4 naive and CD4 memory each took three plates per donor, while CD8 naive took two and CD8 memory one.

Trimming took 1 base from V and 2 from J, leaving 13 bases between them. Per germline, CDR1 SEHNR and CDR2 FQNEAQ (reference sequence). This CDR3 has 16 amino acids. Repertoires were generated with immunoSEQ multiplex PCR, while TCRdb's copy carries only in-frame clones and drops some. The sample holds about 2.1 million clones, 93% seen once. The naive CD8 subset, CD45RO-negative cells positively selected for CCR7, excluded terminally differentiated effector memory CD45RA+ cells. Source material: naive CD8+ T cells from PBMCs. V and J are TRBV7-9 and TRBJ2-3, with D perhaps matching TRBD2 (6 bases). The sequence was collected from a man younger than 30 in good health. Some clones in this sample may be carry-over from other donors' samples. CDR3 sequence: CASSLGPGSHTDTQYF. DNA of the CDR3: TGTGCCAGCAGCTTAGGCCCCGGGAGTCACACAGATACGCAGTATTTT. The whole variable domain, remainder taken from reference TRBV7-9 and TRBJ2-3, is DTGVSQNPRHKITKRGQNVTFRCDPISEHNRLYWYRQTLGQGPEFLTYFQNEAQLEKSRLLSDRFSAERPKGSFSTLEIQRTEQGDSAMYLCASSLGPGSHTDTQYFGPGTRLTVL.